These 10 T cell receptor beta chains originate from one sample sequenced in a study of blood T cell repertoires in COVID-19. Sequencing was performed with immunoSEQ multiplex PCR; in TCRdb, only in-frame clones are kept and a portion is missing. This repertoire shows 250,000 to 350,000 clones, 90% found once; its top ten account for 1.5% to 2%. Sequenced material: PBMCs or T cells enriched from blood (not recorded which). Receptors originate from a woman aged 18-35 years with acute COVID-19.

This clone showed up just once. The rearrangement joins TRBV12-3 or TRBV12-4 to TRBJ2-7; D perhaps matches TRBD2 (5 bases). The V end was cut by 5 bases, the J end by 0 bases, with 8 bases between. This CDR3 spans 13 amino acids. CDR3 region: CASSSGLSYEQYF. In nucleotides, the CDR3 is TGTGCCAGCAGTAGCGGTCTCTCCTACGAGCAGTACTTC.

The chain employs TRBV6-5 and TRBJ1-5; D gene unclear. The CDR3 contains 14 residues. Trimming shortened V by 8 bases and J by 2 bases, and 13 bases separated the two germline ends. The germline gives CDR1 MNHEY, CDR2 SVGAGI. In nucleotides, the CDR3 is TGTGCCAGCCGCTCGTTTGCGGGCAATCAGCCCCAGCATTTT. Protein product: CASRSFAGNQPQHF.

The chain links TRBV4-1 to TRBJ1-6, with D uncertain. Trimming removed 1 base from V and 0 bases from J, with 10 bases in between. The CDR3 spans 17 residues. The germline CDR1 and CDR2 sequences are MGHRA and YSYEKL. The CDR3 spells CASSQVGRSSYNSPLHF. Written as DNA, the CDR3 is TGCGCCAGCAGCCAAGTTGGCAGAAGCTCCTATAATTCACCCCTCCACTTT.

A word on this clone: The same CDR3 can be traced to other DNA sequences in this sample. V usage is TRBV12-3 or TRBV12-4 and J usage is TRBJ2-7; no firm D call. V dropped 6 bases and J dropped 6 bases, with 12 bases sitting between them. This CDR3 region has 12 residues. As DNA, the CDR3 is TGTGCCAGCAGCCCACCGACGGGCGAGCAGTACTTC. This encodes CASSPPTGEQYF.

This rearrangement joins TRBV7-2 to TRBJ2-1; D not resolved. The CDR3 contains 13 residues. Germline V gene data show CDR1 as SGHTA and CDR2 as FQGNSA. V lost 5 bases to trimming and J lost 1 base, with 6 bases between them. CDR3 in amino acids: CASSAFSYNEQFF. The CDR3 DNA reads TGTGCCAGCAGCGCGTTTTCCTACAATGAGCAGTTCTTC.

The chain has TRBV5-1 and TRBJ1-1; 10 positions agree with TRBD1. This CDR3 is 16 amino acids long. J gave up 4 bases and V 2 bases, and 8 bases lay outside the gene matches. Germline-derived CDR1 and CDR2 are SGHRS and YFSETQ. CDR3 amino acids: CASSLGDRGEGTEAFF. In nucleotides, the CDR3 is TGCGCCAGCAGCTTAGGGGACAGGGGAGAAGGCACTGAAGCTTTCTTT.

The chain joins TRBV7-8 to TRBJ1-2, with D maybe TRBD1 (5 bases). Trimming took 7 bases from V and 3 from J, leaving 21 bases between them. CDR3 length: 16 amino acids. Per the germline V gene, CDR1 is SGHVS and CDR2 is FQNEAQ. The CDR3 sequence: CASTQRREDNHYGYTF. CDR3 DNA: TGTGCCAGCACCCAACGCCGGGAGGACAACCACTATGGCTACACCTTC.

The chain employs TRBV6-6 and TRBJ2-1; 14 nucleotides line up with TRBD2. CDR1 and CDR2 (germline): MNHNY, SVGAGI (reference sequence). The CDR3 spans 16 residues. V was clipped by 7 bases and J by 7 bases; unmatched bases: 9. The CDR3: CASTIGLAGGSNEQFF. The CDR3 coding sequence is TGTGCCAGCACCATAGGACTAGCGGGAGGTTCTAATGAGCAGTTCTTC.

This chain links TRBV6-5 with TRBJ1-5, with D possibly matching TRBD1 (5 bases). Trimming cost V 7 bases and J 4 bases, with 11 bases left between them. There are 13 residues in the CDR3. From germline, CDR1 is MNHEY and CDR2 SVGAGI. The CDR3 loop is CASIMTENQPQHF. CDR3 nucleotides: TGTGCCAGCATTATGACAGAAAATCAGCCCCAGCATTTT.

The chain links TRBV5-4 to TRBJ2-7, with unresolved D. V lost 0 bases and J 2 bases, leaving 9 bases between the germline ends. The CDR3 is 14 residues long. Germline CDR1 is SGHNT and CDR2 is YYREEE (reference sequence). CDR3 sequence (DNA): TGTGCCAGCAGCTTGGGACTTTCTGCCTACGAGCAGTACTTC. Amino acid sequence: CASSLGLSAYEQYF.